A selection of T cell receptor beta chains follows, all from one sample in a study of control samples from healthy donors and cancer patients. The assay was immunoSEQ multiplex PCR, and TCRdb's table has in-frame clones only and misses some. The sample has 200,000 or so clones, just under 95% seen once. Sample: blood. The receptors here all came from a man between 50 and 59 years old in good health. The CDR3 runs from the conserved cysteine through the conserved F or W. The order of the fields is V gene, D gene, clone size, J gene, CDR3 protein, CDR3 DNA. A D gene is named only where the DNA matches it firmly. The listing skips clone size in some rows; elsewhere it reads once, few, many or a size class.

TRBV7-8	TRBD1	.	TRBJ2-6	CASSLGGDRGATGANVLTF	TGTGCCAGCAGCTTAGGTGGGGACAGGGGCGCAACTGGGGCCAACGTCCTGACTTTC
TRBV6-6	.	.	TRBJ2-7	CASSSSSYEQYF	TGTGCCAGCAGTTCCTCTTCCTACGAGCAGTACTTC
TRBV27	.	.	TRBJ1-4	CASSFRGQAKLFF	TGTGCCAGCAGTTTTCGGGGGCAGGCAAAACTGTTTTTT
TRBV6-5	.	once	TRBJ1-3	CASTRGSGNTIYF	TGTGCCAGCACGCGGGGCTCTGGAAACACCATATATTTT
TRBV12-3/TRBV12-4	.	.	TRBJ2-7	CASSLGSSYEQYF	TGTGCCAGCAGTTTAGGCAGCTCCTACGAGCAGTACTTC
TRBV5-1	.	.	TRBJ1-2	CASSPGDPLSRGYTF	TGCGCCAGCAGCCCCGGTGATCCCCTCTCGCGGGGCTACACCTTC
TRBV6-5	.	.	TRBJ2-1	CASGGPYNEQFF	TGTGCCAGTGGAGGCCCCTACAATGAGCAGTTCTTC
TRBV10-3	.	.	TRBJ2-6	CAIRSGTSSGANVLTF	TGTGCCATCAGGTCCGGGACCTCCTCTGGGGCCAACGTCCTGACTTTC
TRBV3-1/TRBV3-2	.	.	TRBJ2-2	CASSLGAGSGELFF	TGTGCCAGCAGCCTGGGGGCGGGCTCCGGGGAGCTGTTTTTT
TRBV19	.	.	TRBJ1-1	CASSMGIRIANTEAFF	TGTGCCAGTAGTATGGGCATCAGGATTGCGAACACTGAAGCTTTCTTT
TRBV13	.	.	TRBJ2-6	CASSGDSSGANVLTF	TGTGCCAGCAGCGGCGACAGCTCTGGGGCCAACGTCCTGACTTTC
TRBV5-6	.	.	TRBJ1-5	CASSLRAINNQPQHF	TGTGCCAGCAGCTTGAGGGCTATTAACAATCAGCCCCAGCATTTT
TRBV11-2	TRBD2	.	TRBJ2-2	CASSLGSGGPNTGELFF	TGTGCCAGCAGCTTAGGTAGCGGGGGCCCGAACACCGGGGAGCTGTTTTTT
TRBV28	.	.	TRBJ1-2	CASSLFPDGYTF	TGTGCCAGCAGTTTATTTCCAGATGGCTACACCTTC